These 7 T cell receptor beta chains were sequenced from one sample in a study of CD8+ T cells in alopecia areata. TCR sequencing used cDNA made by reverse transcription of extracted RNA. Assay used: immunoSEQ multiplex PCR; TCRdb lists only in-frame clones, some missing. The data list about 110,000 clones, none observed once; around 20% falls to the top ten. Sequenced material: lesional skin. The receptors stem from a C3H/HeJ mouse with alopecia areata. The mouse line has the MHC haplotype H2-k.

This clone was observed a few times. Gene names refer to mouse genes. The read ends 4 residues early relative to the CDR3; the germline J gene fills the gap. J is TRBJ2-5 and V is TRBV19; TRBD2 matches at 7 bases. Germline CDR1 reads FNHDT; CDR2 reads SITEND (reference sequence). The CDR3 covers 14 residues. The CDR3 DNA, read in part, is TGTGCCAGCAGTATTCTGGGGGATAGGGAC. The encoded protein is CASSILGDRD. The complete CDR3 reads CASSILGDRDTQYF.

This clone has a handful of counts. Gene and germline names: mouse. The CDR3 goes on 4 residues after the read ends, and that part is filled in from the germline J gene. The rearrangement joins TRBV13-3 to TRBJ2-3; 8 positions agree with TRBD2. Germline loops: CDR1 NNHDY, CDR2 SYVADS. The length of the CDR3 is 16 residues. V shed 1 base, J shed 0 bases, and the junction held 4 bases outside the gene matches. The CDR3 sequence is CASSDRLGNSAETLYF. CDR3 DNA (partial): TGTGCCAGCAGTGATAGACTGGGGAATAGTGCAGAA.

There are a few counts of this clone. TCRdb's protein does not match the DNA translation at residue 13; the protein provided is translated from the DNA. Gene names and germline match the mouse. The observed sequence ends 3 residues before the CDR3 terminus, with the missing tail filled in from the germline J gene. V and J are TRBV1 and TRBJ1-3; 8 nucleotides line up with TRBD1. V was pared by 0 bases and J by 4 bases, with 5 bases of the junction left unmatched. Germline-derived CDR1 and CDR2 are NSQYPW and LRSPGD (reference sequence). This CDR3 contains 16 residues. The CDR3 loop reads CTCSADQQGAGNTLYF. CDR3 bases read: TGCACCTGCAGTGCAGATCAGCAGGGGGCCGGAAATACG.

This clone was seen only a few times. Gene names follow the mouse nomenclature. The read stops 4 residues short of the end of the CDR3; the missing end is completed from the germline J gene. The genes are TRBV1 and TRBJ2-1, with 7 nucleotides matching TRBD1. Germline V CDR1 and CDR2: NSQYPW, LRSPGD (reference sequence). The CDR3 totals 14 residues. CDR3 amino acids: CTCSATGEWAEQFF. The sequenced CDR3 bases are TGCACCTGCAGTGCCACAGGGGAGTGGGCT.

This clone was counted a few times. Gene and germline names: mouse. The DNA ends 4 residues before the CDR3 does, and the rest of the CDR3 is filled in from the germline J gene. The chain is built from TRBV16 and TRBJ2-7, with 7 bases identical to TRBD1. The germline gives CDR1 SGHSA, CDR2 FRNQAP. V shed 5 bases, J shed 0 bases, and the junction held 7 bases outside the gene matches. This CDR3 contains 15 residues. CDR3 loop: CASSHFRDSSYEQYF. CDR3 DNA, as far as it was read: TGTGCAAGCAGCCACTTCCGGGACAGCTCCTAT.

This clone was counted a few times. Genes and germline come from the mouse. With the read ending 4 residues before the CDR3 end, the germline J gene is used to fill in that end. The J gene is TRBJ1-1, the V gene TRBV13-3; 7 nucleotides align to TRBD1. The CDR3 has 13 amino acids. The J segment lost 4 bases and the V segment lost 2 bases, leaving 2 bases of the junction unmatched. Germline loops: CDR1 NNHDY, CDR2 SYVADS. CDR3 amino acids: CASSEKGATEVFF. CDR3 bases read: TGTGCCAGCAGTGAAAAGGGGGCCACA.

This clone appeared a few times. The gene symbols are mouse symbols. The read ends 4 residues early relative to the CDR3; the germline J gene fills the gap. This same CDR3 is encoded by further DNA sequences in the sample. The chain uses TRBV17 and TRBJ2-1; 8 bases agree with TRBD2. Trimming removed 3 bases from V and 1 base from J; junction bases left unmatched: 2. Per the germline V gene, CDR1 is MNHDT and CDR2 is YYDKIL. The CDR3 contains 15 residues. Here the CDR3 reads CASSSGLGNYAEQFF. The covered CDR3 bases are TGTGCTAGCAGTAGCGGACTGGGCAACTATGCT.